One sample yielded the 13 T cell receptor beta chains listed below, sequenced in a study of cytomegalovirus exposure and HLA in healthy donors. Vbeta (60) and Jbeta (13) primers were used in the PCR. Produced via immunoSEQ multiplex PCR; TCRdb's table is partial and in-frame only. The sample shows 150,000 to 200,000 clones, 79% of them seen only once. Sequenced input: PBMCs. The receptors come from a woman in her fifties or sixties in good health and CMV-seronegative.

The CDR3 sequence is CASSPGQGARTDTQYF. The CDR3 coding sequence is TGTGCCAGCAGCCCGGGACAGGGGGCTCGAACAGATACGCAGTATTTT. The J gene is TRBJ2-3, the V gene TRBV28; 12 nucleotides agree with TRBD1. From germline, CDR1 is MDHEN and CDR2 SYDVKM. The CDR3 sequence is 16 residues long. V shed 6 bases, J shed 3 bases, and the junction held 7 bases outside the gene matches. The complete variable domain, with remaining parts taken from reference TRBV28 and TRBJ2-3, reads DVKVTQSSRYLVKRTGEKVFLECVQDMDHENMFWYRQDPGLGLRLIYFSYDVKMKEKGDIPEGYSVSREKKERFSLILESASTNQTSMYLCASSPGQGARTDTQYFGPGTRLTVL.

This clone was observed a few times. The V and J genes are TRBV5-6 and TRBJ1-4, with 9 bases aligning to TRBD1. J was trimmed by 8 bases and V by 4 bases; bases with no gene match: 9. Looked up from germline, CDR1 is SGHDT and CDR2 is YYEEEE. The CDR3 loop spans 15 amino acids. CDR3 loop: CASSRPGQGEEKLFF. CDR3 in DNA: TGTGCCAGCAGCCGGCCGGGACAGGGAGAAGAAAAACTGTTTTTT.

The chain combines TRBV21-1 with TRBJ2-7; TRBD2 is the table's D call, not checked against the DNA. TRBV21-1 is labeled a pseudogene. The CDR3 has 8 amino acids. The CDR3 protein is CAAASQYF. The CDR3 nucleotides read TGTGCCGCCGCGTCCCAGTACTTC.

This clone was recorded only once. The chain joins TRBV2 to TRBJ2-5, with D unclear. The DNA matches TRBJ2-7 better at its end, which makes the J call doubtful. This CDR3 has 12 residues. The germline gives CDR1 SNHLY, CDR2 FYNNEI. This chain's CDR3 is CASSRTSYEQYF. The DNA of the CDR3 is TGTGCCTCGTCGCGTACCTCCTACGAGCAGTACTTC.

The V call is TRBV7-2, the J call TRBJ2-6; 12 nucleotides match TRBD2. The CDR3 contains 16 residues. Trimming cost V 4 bases and J 3 bases; bases outside gene matches: 1. Germline values: CDR1 SGHTA, CDR2 FQGNSA. CDR3 nucleotides: TGTGCCAGCAGCTCTAGCGGGAGGGGTGGGGCCAACGTCCTGACTTTC. Protein sequence: CASSSSGRGGANVLTF.

The J gene is TRBJ1-6, the V gene TRBV28, with TRBD1 identical over 8 bases. The CDR3 runs 18 residues. The germline V gene encodes CDR1 MDHEN and CDR2 SYDVKM. J lost 7 bases, V lost 3 bases, and 14 bases had no gene match. CDR3 sequence: CASSFRVGQGLGNSPLHF. The CDR3 DNA sequence: TGTGCCAGCAGTTTCCGGGTCGGACAGGGTTTAGGCAATTCACCCCTCCACTTT.

This chain uses TRBV9 with TRBJ2-7; TRBD2 aligns across 7 bases. The CDR3 contains 16 residues. Trimming removed 0 bases from V and 4 bases from J; junction bases left unmatched: 10. Looked up from germline, CDR1 is SGDLS and CDR2 is YYNGEE. The CDR3 spells CASSVAFSGGLYEQYF. In DNA form, the CDR3 reads TGTGCCAGCAGCGTAGCATTTTCGGGGGGTCTATACGAGCAGTACTTC. Looking up the rest from reference TRBV9 and TRBJ2-7 gives the full variable domain: DSGVTQTPKHLITATGQRVTLRCSPRSGDLSVYWYQQSLDQGLQFLIQYYNGEERAKGNILERFSAQQFPDLHSELNLSSLELGDSALYFCASSVAFSGGLYEQYFGPGTRLTVT.

The V call is TRBV19, the J call TRBJ1-5; no definite D call. The CDR3 is made up of 13 amino acids. Trimming removed 7 bases at V and 4 bases at J, with 11 bases between. The germline gives CDR1 LNHDA, CDR2 SQIVND (reference sequence). The DNA of the CDR3 is TGTGCCAGTATGAACAGAAATAATCAGCCCCAGCATTTT. Amino acids: CASMNRNNQPQHF.

The chain recombines TRBV29-1 with TRBJ2-2, with 7 bases identical to TRBD1. Germline V gene data show CDR1 as SQVTM and CDR2 as ANQGSEA. The CDR3 totals 12 residues. The J segment lost 4 bases and the V segment lost 5 bases, leaving 1 base of the junction unmatched. The CDR3 DNA follows: TGCAGCGTTCGGACAGGCACCGGGGAGCTGTTTTTT. This encodes CSVRTGTGELFF.

This sequence joins TRBV7-2 and TRBJ2-7; 9 nucleotides agree with TRBD2. V dropped 3 bases and J dropped 8; count of bases not matched to a gene: 8. Germline assignment: CDR1 SGHTA and CDR2 FQGNSA. The CDR3 runs to 14 residues. The CDR3 region is CASSFLSGSKKQYF. The CDR3 nucleotides read TGTGCCAGCAGCTTTCTTAGCGGGAGTAAGAAGCAGTACTTC.

This clone was detected only once. The V gene is TRBV5-1, the J gene TRBJ2-7, with D possibly TRBD1 on 5 matching bases. There are 15 residues in the CDR3. CDR1 is SGHRS and CDR2 is YFSETQ in the germline V gene. V lost 0 bases to trimming and J lost 1 base, with 11 bases between them. CDR3 nucleotide sequence: TGCGCCAGCAGCTTGGGCAGGGTTGTATCCTACGAGCAGTACTTC. As protein: CASSLGRVVSYEQYF.

V and J are TRBV2 and TRBJ2-3; D possibly corresponds to TRBD1 (6 bases). Trimming took off 2 bases at V and 3 bases at J, with 12 bases between the two ends. Germline CDR1 SNHLY, CDR2 FYNNEI. The CDR3 covers 15 residues. This chain's CDR3 is CASSELYRGTDTQYF. Here the CDR3 DNA reads TGTGCCAGCAGTGAACTGTATAGGGGGACAGATACGCAGTATTTT.

V and J are TRBV7-9 and TRBJ1-2, with 8 bases lining up with TRBD1. The CDR3 consists of 17 residues. Losses at the gene ends were 5 bases for V and 1 base for J; bases not matched to a gene: 12. Germline V lookup: CDR1 SEHNR, CDR2 FQNEAQ (reference sequence). CDR3 region: CASSPIPTGGGNYGYTF. CDR3 in DNA: TGTGCCAGCAGCCCTATACCCACAGGGGGAGGTAACTATGGCTACACCTTC.